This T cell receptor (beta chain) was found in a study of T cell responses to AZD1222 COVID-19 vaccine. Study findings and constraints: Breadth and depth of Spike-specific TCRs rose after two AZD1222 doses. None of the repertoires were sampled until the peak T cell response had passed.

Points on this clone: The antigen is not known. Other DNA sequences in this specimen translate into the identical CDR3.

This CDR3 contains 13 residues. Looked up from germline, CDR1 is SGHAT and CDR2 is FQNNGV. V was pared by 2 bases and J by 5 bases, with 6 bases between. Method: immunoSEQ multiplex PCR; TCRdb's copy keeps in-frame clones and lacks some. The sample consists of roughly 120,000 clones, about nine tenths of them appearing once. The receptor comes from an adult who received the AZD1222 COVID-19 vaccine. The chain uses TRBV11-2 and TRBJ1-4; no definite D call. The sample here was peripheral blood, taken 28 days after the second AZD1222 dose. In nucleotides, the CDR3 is TGTGCCAGCAGCTTATCCAGGAATGAAAAACTGTTTTTT. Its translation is CASSLSRNEKLFF.